The 27 T cell receptor beta chains listed next were all sequenced from one sample in a study of graft-versus-host responses after intestinal transplantation. The data were produced by immunoSEQ multiplex PCR, yet TCRdb's version contains in-frame clones alone and is incomplete. This table has about 82,000 clones, 91% appearing once. These receptors have no identified antigens. The source was unstimulated CD4+ T cells sorted from spleen or lymph node cells, collected before intestinal transplant. These receptors all come from a human donor who received an intestinal transplant.

The V gene is TRBV6-5, the J gene TRBJ1-2; D perhaps matches TRBD1 (6 bases). The CDR3 spans 15 residues. Between the trimmed V and J ends, which lost 0 bases and 7 bases, there was a span of 15 bases. Germline V gives CDR1 MNHEY, CDR2 SVGAGI. The chain's CDR3 is CASSYSSWGRVGYTF. For the CDR3, the DNA is TGTGCCAGCAGTTACTCCTCTTGGGGGCGCGTTGGCTACACCTTC.

This clone has a single count. This chain joins TRBV9 and TRBJ2-3, with D perhaps matching TRBD1 (5 bases). CDR3 size: 13 residues. Germline CDR1 and CDR2: SGDLS and YYNGEE. The ends were cut back, 6 bases at V and 0 bases at J, with 8 bases in the middle. Here the CDR3 reads CASTRQSTDTQYF. As DNA, the CDR3 is TGTGCCAGCACGAGACAGAGCACAGATACGCAGTATTTT.

The V and J genes are TRBV2 and TRBJ2-3, with 10 bases aligning to TRBD1. From germline, CDR1 is SNHLY and CDR2 FYNNEI. The V gene end was trimmed by 3 bases and the J gene end by 0 bases; junction bases not matched to a gene: 6. The CDR3 extends over 17 amino acids. The CDR3 here is CASSDIWGQGSTDTQYF. The CDR3 region has the DNA TGTGCCAGCAGTGATATATGGGGACAGGGGAGCACAGATACGCAGTATTTT.

The chain couples TRBV7-2 to TRBJ2-7, with 8 bases aligning to TRBD1. The CDR3 is made up of 15 amino acids. V lost 3 bases, J lost 3 bases, and 7 bases stayed unmatched. The germline gives CDR1 SGHTA, CDR2 FQGNSA. CDR3 region: CASSFAGTGDYEQYF. CDR3 in DNA: TGTGCCAGCAGCTTTGCCGGGACAGGCGACTACGAGCAGTACTTC.

V usage is TRBV11-2 and J usage is TRBJ1-1, with unresolved D. The CDR3 sequence is 13 residues long. CDR1 and CDR2 from the germline V gene are SGHAT and FQNNGV. V shed 0 bases and J shed 3 bases, with 5 bases lying between them. CDR3 amino acids: CASSLDRDTEAFF. The CDR3 DNA is TGTGCCAGCAGCTTAGATCGGGACACTGAAGCTTTCTTT. The whole variable domain, filled in from reference TRBV11-2 and TRBJ1-1, reads EAGVAQSPRYKIIEKRQSVAFWCNPISGHATLYWYQQILGQGPKLLIQFQNNGVVDDSQLPKDRFSAERLKGVDSTLKIQPAKLEDSAVYLCASSLDRDTEAFFGQGTRLTVV.

The V call is TRBV7-9, the J call TRBJ1-3; weak D call: TRBD1 (6 bases). This CDR3 has 17 residues. V shed 5 bases and J shed 0 bases, with 17 bases lying between them. The V gene's germline CDR1 is SEHNR and CDR2 FQNEAQ (reference sequence). The CDR3 reads CASSTEGDTVSGNTIYF. In DNA form, the CDR3 reads TGTGCCAGCAGCACCGAAGGGGACACAGTCTCTGGAAACACCATATATTTT.

This chain uses TRBV7-2 with TRBJ1-6, with 9 positions matching TRBD1. V lost 4 bases, J lost 6 bases, and 1 base stayed unmatched. Germline V gene sequence: CDR1 SGHTA, CDR2 FQGNSA. This CDR3 contains 14 residues. CDR3 loop: CASSSGQGNSPLHF. As DNA, the CDR3 is TGTGCCAGCAGCTCGGGACAGGGTAATTCACCCCTCCACTTT.

This clone was recorded a few times. This chain connects TRBV2 to TRBJ2-7, with TRBD1 as a possible D gene (6 bases). V lost 7 bases to trimming and J lost 2 bases, with 15 bases between them. In germline, CDR1 is SNHLY, CDR2 FYNNEI. The CDR3 loop spans 14 amino acids. CDR3 amino acids: CASISDRHAYEQYF. The CDR3 DNA is TGTGCCAGCATTTCTGACAGGCATGCCTACGAGCAGTACTTC.

J is TRBJ2-5 and V is TRBV5-1; 13 bases are shared with TRBD2. The CDR3 is 17 amino acids. Per the germline V gene, CDR1 is SGHRS and CDR2 is YFSETQ. V was pared by 4 bases and J by 7 bases, with 13 bases of the junction left unmatched. In DNA form, the CDR3 reads TGCGCCAGCAGCGCACCCACACTAGCGGGGGGGCAGGGGACCCAGTACTTC. Protein product: CASSAPTLAGGQGTQYF.

V is TRBV19 and J is TRBJ1-1; D uncertain. V dropped 7 bases and J dropped 5 bases, with 5 bases sitting between them. Per germline, CDR1 LNHDA and CDR2 SQIVND (reference sequence). The CDR3 is 10 amino acids. The CDR3 sequence is CASTGTEAFF. The CDR3 DNA follows: TGTGCCAGTACGGGTACTGAAGCTTTCTTT.

This clone was found a few times. The chain is built from TRBV6-1 and TRBJ1-2; a weak D match, TRBD1 (5 bases). Germline-derived CDR1 and CDR2 are MNHNS and SASEGT. This CDR3 has 13 residues. With 2 bases removed from V and 4 bases from J, the gap between germline ends came to 8 bases. CDR3 nucleotide sequence: TGTGCCAGCAGTGAATTGACAGCCTATGGCTACACCTTC. Residues: CASSELTAYGYTF.

The J gene is TRBJ2-7, the V gene TRBV12-5; tentative D call: TRBD1 (6 bases). The V gene lost 6 bases and the J gene lost 2 bases, with 14 bases spanning the gap. The CDR3 covers 14 residues. CDR1 and CDR2 (germline): LGHNT, FRNRAP. The CDR3 nucleotides read TGTGCTAGTGGCACAAGGACAGTGCCCTACGAGCAGTACTTC. It translates to CASGTRTVPYEQYF.

This chain links TRBV27 with TRBJ2-7; 7 bases fit TRBD2. CDR1 is MNHEY and CDR2 is SMNVEV in the germline V gene (reference sequence). The V and J ends lost 2 bases and 5 bases, in that order; junction bases with no gene match: 12. This CDR3 has 16 amino acids. CDR3 amino acids: CASSLKGGMRWDEQYF. Here the CDR3 DNA reads TGTGCCAGCAGTTTAAAGGGAGGGATGCGGTGGGACGAGCAGTACTTC.

V gene TRBV10-1 combines with J gene TRBJ2-3; possible D gene TRBD1, 5 bases. CDR1 WNHNN and CDR2 SYGVQD come from the germline V gene (reference sequence). CDR3 length: 16 residues. V was cut by 0 bases and J by 4 bases, with 14 bases left in between. In DNA form, the CDR3 reads TGCGCCAGCAGTGAGTCTAGGGGCCCCCCCTCAGATACGCAGTATTTT. This translates into CASSESRGPPSDTQYF.

Only one count was recorded for this clone. The V and J genes are TRBV12-5 and TRBJ2-2, with 9 bases identical to TRBD2. After removal of 4 bases from V and 7 bases from J, the junction contained 4 bases not matched to a gene. CDR1 and CDR2 from the germline V gene are LGHNT and FRNRAP. The length of the CDR3 is 14 residues. This CDR3 is CASGSGLAIGELFF. In DNA, the CDR3 is TGTGCTAGTGGTTCCGGACTAGCGATCGGGGAGCTGTTTTTT.

The rearrangement joins TRBV29-1 to TRBJ2-5; TRBD1 matches at 8 bases. With V trimmed by 6 bases and J by 1 base, 7 bases remained unmatched. Germline lookup yields CDR1 SQVTM and CDR2 ANQGSEA. The CDR3 spans 14 residues. The CDR3 bases are TGCAGCGTCGGACAGGGCTCTCTCCAAGAGACCCAGTACTTC. As protein: CSVGQGSLQETQYF.

The chain uses TRBV6-6 and TRBJ2-7, with 9 bases matching TRBD1. The ends lost 3 bases at V and 5 bases at J; junction bases unmatched: 5. CDR1 and CDR2 (germline): MNHNY, SVGAGI (reference sequence). The CDR3 spans 14 residues. CDR3 coding DNA: TGTGCCAGCAGTTATCCGGGACAGGGCCACGAGCAGTACTTC. As protein: CASSYPGQGHEQYF.

V usage is TRBV19 and J usage is TRBJ2-3; a possible D gene is TRBD2 (6 bases). The CDR3 runs 14 residues. V was clipped by 7 bases and J by 1 base, with 12 bases between them. Per germline, CDR1 LNHDA and CDR2 SQIVND (reference sequence). The chain's CDR3 is CASTAGGGTDTQYF. The CDR3 region has the DNA TGTGCCAGTACCGCTGGCGGGGGCACAGATACGCAGTATTTT.

This clone was picked up one time. The V and J genes are TRBV27 and TRBJ1-1; perhaps TRBD1 as D (5 bases). The germline V gene has CDR1 MNHEY and CDR2 SMNVEV (reference sequence). Trimming took off 6 bases at V and 3 bases at J, with 11 bases between the two ends. The CDR3 sequence is 13 residues long. CDR3 sequence (DNA): TGTGCCAGCAGGTTGGACAAGTACACTGAAGCTTTCTTT. Amino acids: CASRLDKYTEAFF.

V gene TRBV5-1 combines with J gene TRBJ1-2; the D is unclear. The CDR3 contains 14 residues. Trimming took off 0 bases at V and 0 bases at J, with 6 bases between the two ends. CDR1 is SGHRS and CDR2 is YFSETQ in the germline V gene. The DNA for the CDR3 is TGCGCCAGCAGCTTGGGGGGAGCTAACTATGGCTACACCTTC. This translates into CASSLGGANYGYTF.

The sample holds one count of this clone. The rearrangement uses TRBV2 and TRBJ2-2; D ambiguous. Per germline, CDR1 SNHLY and CDR2 FYNNEI. The CDR3 is 16 amino acids. V lost 3 bases, J lost 0 bases, and 11 bases lay in between. The CDR3 coding sequence is TGTGCCAGCAGTGATCTAGGTGCAGCGAACACCGGGGAGCTGTTTTTT. This translates into CASSDLGAANTGELFF.

This chain joins TRBV20-1 and TRBJ1-2, with 7 bases that match TRBD1. V was pared by 4 bases and J by 4 bases, with 0 bases of the junction left unmatched. The CDR3 spans 11 residues. CDR1 DFQATT and CDR2 SNEGSKA come from the germline V gene (reference sequence). The CDR3, as DNA: TGCAGTGCTACAGGGGGCTATGGCTACACCTTC. Translating it yields CSATGGYGYTF.

The genes are TRBV30 and TRBJ2-1, with D perhaps TRBD2 (7 bases). V was pared by 0 bases and J by 5 bases, with 14 bases between. The CDR3 runs to 15 residues. The germline V gene has CDR1 GTSNPN and CDR2 SVGIG (reference sequence). The CDR3 sequence is CAWSVRGALNNEQFF. The CDR3 DNA is TGTGCCTGGAGTGTACGGGGGGCCCTAAACAATGAGCAGTTCTTC.

The J gene is TRBJ2-7, the V gene TRBV6-6; D possibly corresponds to TRBD1 (5 bases). The germline V gene has CDR1 MNHNY and CDR2 SVGAGI (reference sequence). This CDR3 is built from 15 residues. V was trimmed by 0 bases and J by 2 bases, leaving 11 bases between them. The CDR3 is CASSYSETEPYEQYF. Here the CDR3 DNA reads TGTGCCAGCAGTTACTCAGAGACAGAGCCCTACGAGCAGTACTTC.

Only one count was recorded for this clone. The chain is built from TRBV4-3 and TRBJ1-1; D is undetermined. CDR1 LGHNA and CDR2 YSLEER come from the germline V gene. This CDR3 contains 14 residues. V was trimmed by 0 bases and J by 4 bases, leaving 9 bases between them. The CDR3 reads CASSQEQVPTEAFF. CDR3 coding DNA: TGCGCCAGCAGCCAAGAACAAGTCCCCACTGAAGCTTTCTTT.

This clone was seen just once. V usage is TRBV18 and J usage is TRBJ2-7; 10 bases match TRBD1. The CDR3 spans 16 residues. With V trimmed by 6 bases and J by 0 bases, 8 bases remained unmatched. Germline CDR1 is KGHSH and CDR2 is LQKENI. The CDR3 spells CASSPWTGGSSYEQYF. DNA for the CDR3: TGTGCCAGCTCTCCTTGGACAGGGGGGAGCTCCTACGAGCAGTACTTC.

This chain connects TRBV27 to TRBJ2-3; 7 nucleotides match TRBD2. The length of the CDR3 is 15 residues. With 4 bases clipped from V and 2 bases from J, the junction kept 6 bases outside the gene matches. CDR1 and CDR2 (germline): MNHEY, SMNVEV (reference sequence). The CDR3 coding sequence is TGTGCCAGCAGTTCAAGACTAGCCGTCACAGATACGCAGTATTTT. Its protein is CASSSRLAVTDTQYF.